What follows are 23 T cell receptor beta chains derived from one specimen sequenced in a study of T cell repertoires in cytomegalovirus infection. MiXCR, run by TCRdb on the reads, gives a single entry per CDR3 protein. The sample shows about 97,000 distinct CDR3 sequences, more than 15% of them seen only once. Material: PBMCs. The receptor set was obtained from a human donor in good health (CMV status not recorded). Some clones in this sample may be carry-over from other donors' samples.

About this clonotype: A read error may produce the germline difference seen at one junction end. V usage is TRBV20-1 and J usage is TRBJ2-5; tentative D call: TRBD2 (6 bases). Germline assignment: CDR1 DFQATT and CDR2 SNEGSKA (reference sequence). The CDR3 totals 15 residues. CDR3 sequence reads: CSALHGGDPRENQYF. The DNA of the CDR3 is TGCAGTGCCCTCCATGGAGGGGACCCCAGAGAGAACCAGTACTTC.

This clonotype was found a few times. J is TRBJ1-5 and V is TRBV5-1; D unresolved. V was cut by 0 bases and J by 0 bases, with 10 bases left in between. The CDR3 spans 16 residues. Germline V gene sequence: CDR1 SGHRS, CDR2 YFSETQ. The CDR3 bases are TGCGCCAGCAGCTTGGGCGACGGGCGTAGCAATCAGCCCCAGCATTTT. It encodes CASSLGDGRSNQPQHF.

In this sample, this clonotype turned up many times. J is TRBJ2-3 and V is TRBV7-3; D is perhaps TRBD2 (6 bases). Trimming pared 2 bases from V and 3 bases from J, leaving 12 bases between. CDR1 and CDR2 (germline): SGHTA, FQGTGA. There are 15 residues in the CDR3. The CDR3 DNA reads as TGTGCCAGCAGCTTAGGGGCGGGGACGACAGATACGCAGTATTTT. It is translated as CASSLGAGTTDTQYF.

This clonotype was picked up many times. This CDR3 reads CASSLLGQGFSPLHF. CDR3 nucleotide sequence: TGTGCCAGCAGCTTATTGGGGCAAGGTTTTTCACCCCTCCACTTT. The chain recombines TRBV7-2 with TRBJ1-6; D is perhaps TRBD1 (5 bases). Germline CDR1 and CDR2: SGHTA and FQGNSA. V was clipped by 2 bases and J by 9 bases, with 14 bases between them. This CDR3 is 15 amino acids long.

This clonotype was seen many times. The rearrangement uses TRBV7-2 and TRBJ1-2, with TRBD1 matching over 7 bases. With V trimmed by 3 bases and J by 5 bases, 9 bases remained unmatched. CDR3 length: 15 residues. Germline V lookup: CDR1 SGHTA, CDR2 FQGNSA. The CDR3 coding sequence is TGTGCCAGCAGCTTCGAGGGACAGTTCCCATATGGCTACACCTTC. Translation gives CASSFEGQFPYGYTF.

This clonotype occurred a few times. The rearrangement links TRBV7-2 to TRBJ1-1; D ambiguous. CDR1 and CDR2 from the germline V gene are SGHTA and FQGNSA. The CDR3 is 15 amino acids. V lost 1 base and J 4 bases, leaving 13 bases between the germline ends. The CDR3 nucleotides read TGTGCCAGCAGCTTAGGAGTCGGTAGTCGCACTGAAGCTTTCTTT. As protein: CASSLGVGSRTEAFF. Variable domain in full (rest from reference TRBV7-2 and TRBJ1-1): GAGVSQSPSNKVTEKGKDVELRCDPISGHTALYWYRQSLGQGLEFLIYFQGNSAPDKSGLPSDRFSAERTGGSVSTLTIQRTQQEDSAVYLCASSLGVGSRTEAFFGQGTRLTVV.

This clonotype has a handful of counts. The chain carries TRBV28 and TRBJ1-1; tentative D call: TRBD1 (6 bases). Germline V gene data show CDR1 as MDHEN and CDR2 as SYDVKM. V dropped 1 base and J dropped 2 bases, with 17 bases sitting between them. The CDR3 spans 17 residues. The CDR3 sequence: CASSLLGLGGTNTEAFF. The CDR3 DNA follows: TGTGCCAGCAGTTTATTGGGCCTCGGGGGCACCAACACTGAAGCTTTCTTT.

This clonotype was seen a handful of times. The J gene is TRBJ2-1, the V gene TRBV4-2; TRBD2 matches 10 bases. CDR3 size: 18 residues. The V gene end was trimmed by 0 bases and the J gene end by 10 bases; junction bases not matched to a gene: 15. The V gene's germline CDR1 is LGHNA and CDR2 YNFKEQ. CDR3 in DNA: TGTGCCAGCAGCCAAGATGGCAAGATCGCTAGCGGGGGTAGGGAGCAGTTCTTC. Protein product: CASSQDGKIASGGREQFF.

This clonotype was seen many times. The V and J genes are TRBV7-6 and TRBJ1-5, with D possibly TRBD1 on 6 matching bases. Germline V gene sequence: CDR1 SGHVS, CDR2 FNYEAQ. The CDR3 covers 15 residues. Trimming pared 0 bases from V and 2 bases from J, leaving 8 bases between. The CDR3 loop is CASSLAGGGNQPQHF. In DNA, the CDR3 is TGTGCCAGCAGCTTAGCGGGGGGCGGCAATCAGCCCCAGCATTTT.

The rearrangement uses TRBV27 and TRBJ1-2; maybe TRBD1 (6 bases). The CDR3 is 14 residues long. Germline CDR1 and CDR2: MNHEY and SMNVEV (reference sequence). Trimming took off 6 bases at V and 2 bases at J, with 13 bases between the two ends. In DNA, the CDR3 is TGTGCCAGCAGACCGGGACACCTGAACTATGGCTACACCTTC. Translated, it gives CASRPGHLNYGYTF.

This clonotype was observed at least ten times. The chain carries TRBV4-1 and TRBJ1-2; TRBD1 matches 10 bases. Trimming at V came to 5 bases and at J to 8 bases, leaving 11 bases not matched to a gene. The germline CDR1 and CDR2 sequences are MGHRA and YSYEKL. The CDR3 covers 15 residues. The CDR3 nucleotides are TGCGCCAGCAGCGGGCAAGACAGGGGGCCTGGCGGCTACACCTTC. Translation gives CASSGQDRGPGGYTF.

At least ten counts were recorded for this clonotype. The chain recombines TRBV25-1 with TRBJ2-5, with D perhaps being TRBD1 or TRBD2 (6 bases each). V gave up 3 bases and J gave up 4 bases, with 18 bases separating them. CDR3 size: 16 residues. Per the germline V gene, CDR1 is MGHDK and CDR2 is SYGVNS. Written as DNA, the CDR3 is TGTGCCAGCAGTGATCTCGGGGGCATGGCCGGAGAGACCCAGTACTTC. Its protein product is CASSDLGGMAGETQYF.

There are many counts of this clonotype. The chain links TRBV2 to TRBJ2-3, with D possibly being TRBD1 (5 bases). Germline V gene lookup returns CDR1 SNHLY and CDR2 FYNNEI. This CDR3 is 17 amino acids long. Trimming took off 6 bases at V and 6 bases at J, with 25 bases between the two ends. The CDR3 bases are TGTGCCAGCAGGACACGACGTCCGACAGAGCATGATGATACGCAGTATTTT. Protein: CASRTRRPTEHDDTQYF.

This clonotype has a count of ten or more. The CDR3 here is CASSLGDSTDTQYF. In DNA form, the CDR3 reads TGTGCCAGCAGCTTGGGGGACAGCACAGATACGCAGTATTTT. The rearrangement links TRBV7-2 to TRBJ2-3, with D perhaps given as TRBD1 or TRBD2 (5 bases each). V was clipped by 3 bases and J by 0 bases, with 7 bases between them. Germline assignment: CDR1 SGHTA and CDR2 FQGNSA. The CDR3 consists of 14 residues. The full variable domain, in which reference TRBV7-2 and TRBJ2-3 provide the parts outside the CDR3, is GAGVSQSPSNKVTEKGKDVELRCDPISGHTALYWYRQSLGQGLEFLIYFQGNSAPDKSGLPSDRFSAERTGGSVSTLTIQRTQQEDSAVYLCASSLGDSTDTQYFGPGTRLTVL.

This clonotype came up many times. The chain joins TRBV6-6 to TRBJ2-1; TRBD2 might be the D (5 bases). The germline gives CDR1 MNHNY, CDR2 SVGAGI (reference sequence). This CDR3 is built from 13 residues. Trimming pared 8 bases from V and 2 bases from J, leaving 10 bases between. CDR3 residues: CASRGDTYNEQFF. As DNA, the CDR3 is TGTGCCAGCCGGGGAGATACCTACAATGAGCAGTTCTTC.

The CDR3 bases are TGTGCCAGCAGTGTGTTCATGCGAGGTCAGCCCCAGCATTTT. It is translated as CASSVFMRGQPQHF. V usage is TRBV2 and J usage is TRBJ1-5; D call uncertain. Germline assignment: CDR1 SNHLY and CDR2 FYNNEI. Deletions cut 4 bases from V and 6 bases from J, with 13 bases between. This CDR3 is built from 14 residues.

This clonotype was picked up a small number of times. The rearrangement joins TRBV6-2 or TRBV6-3 to TRBJ2-6; D possibly corresponds to TRBD2 (5 bases). The V end was cut by 3 bases, the J end by 1 base, with 13 bases between. CDR1 is MNHEY and CDR2 is SVGEGT in the germline V gene. This CDR3 is 17 amino acids long. CDR3 nucleotide sequence: TGTGCCAGCAGTTATCGGGGTGCCGGTTCTGGGGCCAACGTCCTGACTTTC. Translation: CASSYRGAGSGANVLTF.

This clonotype was counted at least ten times. The chain couples TRBV7-2 to TRBJ1-4, with TRBD1 matching 8 bases. Losses at the gene ends were 3 bases for V and 0 bases for J; bases not matched to a gene: 3. The CDR3 loop spans 16 amino acids. Germline assignment: CDR1 SGHTA and CDR2 FQGNSA. The CDR3 coding sequence is TGTGCCAGCAGCTTTCCACAGGGGGCAACTAATGAAAAACTGTTTTTT. Residues: CASSFPQGATNEKLFF.

This clonotype was seen more than once but under ten times. The rearrangement links TRBV19 to TRBJ1-6, with TRBD1 identical over 8 bases. With 4 bases clipped from V and 8 bases from J, the junction kept 7 bases outside the gene matches. Germline V lookup: CDR1 LNHDA, CDR2 SQIVND (reference sequence). The CDR3 runs 15 residues. CDR3 residues: CASSTGQGLDSPLHF. The CDR3 DNA is TGTGCCAGTAGTACCGGACAGGGTCTTGATTCACCCCTCCACTTT.

V is TRBV7-2 and J is TRBJ1-1; the D gene is possibly TRBD1 (6 bases). CDR3 length equals 16 residues. The germline V gene has CDR1 SGHTA and CDR2 FQGNSA. The germline V and J ends were trimmed by 2 bases and 4 bases, with 17 bases remaining between them. The CDR3, as DNA: TGTGCCAGCAGCTTACCCCCTCGAGGGGGTGGCACTGAAGCTTTCTTT. Its translation is CASSLPPRGGGTEAFF.

The J gene is TRBJ1-5, the V gene TRBV28, with TRBD1 matching 7 bases. CDR1 MDHEN and CDR2 SYDVKM come from the germline V gene. V was clipped by 2 bases and J by 3 bases; unmatched bases: 4. The CDR3 runs 15 residues. The CDR3 spells CASSLPDRLNQPQHF. DNA for the CDR3: TGTGCCAGCAGTTTACCGGACAGGCTCAATCAGCCCCAGCATTTT.

There are a few counts of this clonotype. The chain has TRBV6-2 or TRBV6-3 and TRBJ2-5; D is possibly TRBD2 (5 bases). There are 13 residues in the CDR3. V was cut by 7 bases and J by 4 bases, with 13 bases left in between. Germline lookup yields CDR1 MNHEY and CDR2 SVGEGT. The chain's CDR3 is CASTNPEGETQYF. CDR3 coding DNA: TGTGCCAGCACTAACCCTGAGGGAGAGACCCAGTACTTC.

Within the sample, this clonotype is medium-sized. This rearrangement joins TRBV7-2 to TRBJ1-6; 7 bases agree with TRBD1. V lost 0 bases to trimming and J lost 10 bases; unmatched junction nucleotides: 9. Germline CDR1 is SGHTA and CDR2 is FQGNSA. The length of the CDR3 is 16 residues. Here the CDR3 reads CASSLAWTGGGSPLHF. The CDR3 region has the DNA TGTGCCAGCAGCTTAGCCTGGACAGGCGGCGGATCACCCCTCCACTTT.